This T cell receptor beta chain was captured in a study of regulatory T cells in long-lasting Graves disease (dated by TCRdb to about 2021). For the study in its entirety: In the newly diagnosed Graves' disease group, patients had been taking antithyroid drugs for less than 3 months. A total of around 35 samples underwent TCR sequencing: roughly 13 from persistent and some 20 from newly diagnosed Graves' disease patients. The study was registered as a clinical trial and conducted in China. Persistent Graves' disease patients were compared with newly diagnosed Graves' disease patients by peripheral blood TCR sequencing and RNA sequencing. Overall results and qualifications from the work: TRBV28, TRBJ1-2 and TRBJ2-5 were preferentially used in persistent disease, while TRBV20-1 and TRBJ2-1 were favored in newly diagnosed disease. The authors noted that the small sample size was a limitation that may lower accuracy. Compared with newly diagnosed patients, patients with persistent Graves' disease had lower TCR Shannon entropy and fewer highly expanded clones, which suggests clonal expansion. Only the TCR beta chain was sequenced and analyzed. Only peripheral blood was studied, because thyroid tissue, the primary lesion, was inaccessible. A larger number of public clonotypes was shared among persistent patients (approximately 3,000) than among newly diagnosed patients (about 990).

The label giving this sample's time point can be read as: newly diagnosed GD, antithyroid drugs for less than 3 months. RNA was extracted from PBMCs in TRIzol for both TCR sequencing and RNA sequencing. The diagnosis of Graves' disease followed American Thyroid Association guidelines. Patients for the study were recruited at an endocrinology department in Xi'an, China. From each patient, approximately 9.9 milliliters of peripheral blood was collected into an EDTA anticoagulant tube. PBMCs were isolated by Ficoll Paque Plus density gradient separation without further T cell sorting. An Agilent 2100 Bioanalyzer and agarose gel were used to check RNA quality, while a NanoDrop 2000 measured RNA concentration. The library came from multiplex PCR. Sequenced using an Illumina HiSeq 4000. CDR3 regions were amplified by Arm-PCR with iRepertoire HTBI primers to construct TCR beta libraries. Gel purification was performed on PCR products prior to sequencing. The study's own analysis went as follows. A total of some 60 TRBV and some 13 TRBJ segments were identified across samples and were used for gene usage analysis of CDR3 amino acid clonotypes. COPE and FqMerger were used to merge filtered high-quality paired reads into contigs. BLAST was used to align contigs to the IMGT TRBV, TRBD and TRBJ reference genes, and CDR3 was defined following IMGT. Any clonotype with a frequency above 0.1% was classified as a highly expanded clone. Shannon entropy served as the measure of repertoire diversity, while the Gini coefficient captured V-J evenness. A clonotype was considered public if more than one individual shared it. TCRdb took the public reads, trimmed them with fastp at Q25, ran MiXCR for clone calling and kept in-frame beta chains. Each entry merges the rows of one CDR3 protein and shows their most common DNA and genes. What appears here as the V and J calls and clone size reflects TCRdb's work, not the paper's. Here the sample has under 700,000 distinct CDR3 sequences; about 16% occur a single time. The ten largest clonotypes hold about 25% of the sample.

The CDR3 sequence holds 12 residues, the cysteine and phenylalanine included. Just the 36-base CDR3 DNA is kept, in frame starting at base 1. Per the germline V gene, SNHLY is the CDR1 and FYNNEI is the CDR2. A distance of 9 bases separates the germline ends of V and J, which lose 4 bases and 6 bases respectively. The sample holds many counts of this clonotype. Its specific antigen is unknown. Base qualities are missing; no much larger clone stands one base away. These data also featured in a second study, about T cells in Graves' hyperthyroidism and ophthalmopathy. The second publication reports: Stable Graves' hyperthyroidism was defined as no progression to ophthalmopathy during 18 months of follow-up. Hyperthyroidism patients were newly diagnosed, had a disease duration of under 2 months, and were aged 18 to 65 years. Patients with uncontrolled infections, other autoimmune diseases, pregnancy or lactation were excluded. Diagnoses were established on the basis of clinical symptoms, serum thyroxine and TRAb, thyroid ultrasound, and orbital computed tomography. The first round of RT-PCR for the TCR CDR3 was performed with the HTBI primer set and the Qiagen OneStep RT-PCR kit. Blood samples also contained most of the expanded thyroid clonotypes (frequency above 0.001), which suggests that blood repertoires may reflect thyroid immune responses. A model built on a 13 V-J signature distinguished ophthalmopathy from stable hyperthyroidism, reaching around 90% sensitivity and around 81% specificity in cross-validation and 80%/75% in testing. In validation, the model predicted progression to ophthalmopathy with just under 71% sensitivity and approximately 74% specificity, a median of about 6.7 months before onset. To identify distinguishing TCR V-J signatures, a discovery cohort of around 100 patients was used, comprising 43 with Graves' ophthalmopathy and 57 with stable Graves' hyperthyroidism. Prospective prediction of ophthalmopathy was tested in an independent validation cohort consisting of some 18 hyperthyroidism patients and 15 or so patients who later progressed to ophthalmopathy. The 100 discovery patients were randomly split 7:3 into training and test sets. In addition, the study compared T-cell repertoires in thyroid tissue and in blood from 6 or 7 Graves' hyperthyroidism patients. After blood sampling, hyperthyroidism patients were treated with methimazole at a starting dose of 30 mg daily, and ophthalmopathy patients were treated with high-dose intravenous methylprednisolone. Libraries were constructed in a second round of multiplex PCR, after which size selection and purification were carried out. Paired-end sequencing of the libraries was performed with 100 bp reads on an Illumina HiSeq2000. Raw data were processed with SOAPnuke, discarding reads with adapters, uncalled bases, mean Phred below 15, or no exact constant-primer or identifier match. COPE v1.2.5 was used to merge high-quality paired reads, and clonotypes were defined as unique nucleotide sequences. Clonotypes were aligned to IMGT TRBV, TRBD and TRBJ reference segments using MiTCR v1.1. Analysis was restricted to V-J combinations with a frequency above 0.0001, which covered about 99% of repertoires. A TCS score was defined as the ratio between F50 (clonal expansion) and ExV (chaos), using BLOSUM62-based TCRdist between CDR3 peptides within each V-J. Welch's t-statistics and random forest reduced approximately 520 V-J features to fewer than 15, which were used in a naive Bayes classifier (R e1071). No statistical method was used to set the sample size in advance, and investigators knew the group allocation. The paper describes TCR Vbeta CDR3 sequencing of 135 peripheral blood samples, made up of fewer than 50 ophthalmopathy patients, more than 70 hyperthyroidism patients and approximately 17 progressor patients.

This receptor chain uses TRBV2 and TRBJ1-1; no D gene is confidently identified. Sequencing used peripheral blood mononuclear cells (PBMCs), obtained at new diagnosis, from a patient treated with antithyroid drugs. The receptor's source is a woman aged 40-65 years with Graves disease. Donor details come from another sample of the same person, matched by shared clones. The CDR3 is CASSADLAEAFF. The DNA is as follows: TGTGCCAGCAGTGCCGATTTAGCTGAAGCTTTCTTT.